These T cell receptor beta chains were read from a single sample in a study of patients and donors after allogeneic stem cell transplantation. One entry per CDR3 protein, called by TCRdb with MiXCR from the RT-PCR reads. The sample carries tens of thousands of distinct CDR3 sequences, around 48% recorded once. The sample comprised blood, either unsorted or a sorted T cell fraction (not recorded which). Source of these receptors: a human donor who was either an allogeneic HSCT recipient or a stem cell or donor lymphocyte infusion donor (not recorded which). It is not recorded whose cells these are; they may come from a transplant donor. CDR3s include the opening cysteine and the closing phenylalanine or tryptophan. A D gene is named only where the DNA matches it firmly. Clone sizes are given selectively: once, few, many, or a class where the clone is expanded.

CDR3nt,CDR3aa,j_gene,d_gene,abundance,v_gene
TGTGCCAGCAGCTTATGGCCAGGCAATGAGCAGTTCTTC,CASSLWPGNEQFF,TRBJ2-1,NA,once,TRBV7-6
TGTGCCAGCAGCTCCCACCCTATTCCCACTGAAGCTTTCTTT,CASSSHPIPTEAFF,TRBJ1-1,NA,NA,TRBV7-8
TGTGCCAGCAGTGAAGCGCTAACAGGAGAGTATGGCTACACCTTC,CASSEALTGEYGYTF,TRBJ1-2,NA,NA,TRBV2
TGTGCCAGCAGCTTAGTGGGACTAGATTTTTCCACCTACGAGCAGTACTTC,CASSLVGLDFSTYEQYF,TRBJ2-7,TRBD2,NA,TRBV7-9
TGCAGTGCTAGAGGTTACCTAGGGACGGCAGTCCCTGGAAACACCATATATTTT,CSARGYLGTAVPGNTIYF,TRBJ1-3,NA,few,TRBV20-1
TGTGCCAGCAGTTTAATGGACAGGGATAATGAGCAGTTCTTC,CASSLMDRDNEQFF,TRBJ2-1,TRBD1,NA,TRBV12-3/TRBV12-4
TGTGCCAGCAGCGTAAAGGGAAGGGGCCAAGCTTTCTTT,CASSVKGRGQAFF,TRBJ1-1,NA,NA,TRBV9
TGTGCCAGCAGCTTAGTTGATGACCTGGGGACTGAAGCTTTCTTT,CASSLVDDLGTEAFF,TRBJ1-1,NA,NA,TRBV7-6
TGTGCCAGCAGTTACGCGGGCGTTCTGGGGCAGTACTTC,CASSYAGVLGQYF,TRBJ2-7,NA,NA,TRBV6-5
TGTGCCATCTGCGGGGCCCCTCTCGAGGCTGGAAACACCATATATTTT,CAICGAPLEAGNTIYF,TRBJ1-3,NA,few,TRBV10-3
TGCAGTGCTCTTTCGACCCGGGGGCGTAGGTCCGGGGAGCTGTTTTTT,CSALSTRGRRSGELFF,TRBJ2-2,NA,NA,TRBV20-1
TGCGCCAGCAGCTGGAGACAGGTACCTGACAATGAGCAGTTCTTC,CASSWRQVPDNEQFF,TRBJ2-1,NA,NA,TRBV5-1
TGTGCCAGCAATCCCACAGCGGGGGCTTCACCCCTCCACTTT,CASNPTAGASPLHF,TRBJ1-6,NA,few,TRBV12-3/TRBV12-4
TGCGCCAGCAGCCAAGATAGGACCCCCTACTATGGCTACACCTTC,CASSQDRTPYYGYTF,TRBJ1-2,NA,NA,TRBV4-3
TGTGCCACCAGCAGAGAGGTGTACTCTGGAAACACCATATATTTT,CATSREVYSGNTIYF,TRBJ1-3,NA,few,TRBV15
TGTGCCAGCAGGAGCGGGGCACCGGGATTCGGGGGGCTGTTTTTT,CASRSGAPGFGGLFF,TRBJ1-4,NA,once,TRBV6-5
TGTGCCACTGAGAGGGGGGCGGGCCGCACTGAAGCTTTCTTT,CATERGAGRTEAFF,TRBJ1-1,NA,few,TRBV10-3
TGCAGCGTTGGGACAGGGGGTCCCTACGAGCAGTACTTC,CSVGTGGPYEQYF,TRBJ2-7,TRBD1,NA,TRBV29-1
TGTGCCAGTAACCTGGCACGGAACACCGGGGAGCTGTTTTTT,CASNLARNTGELFF,TRBJ2-2,NA,NA,TRBV19
TGTGCCAGCAGCTTGGGAGGGACAACGAACACTGAAGCTTTCTTT,CASSLGGTTNTEAFF,TRBJ1-1,NA,NA,TRBV5-5
TGTGCTAGTGGTTTGCAGGCGGGGAGCTATGGCTACACCTTC,CASGLQAGSYGYTF,TRBJ1-2,NA,NA,TRBV12-5
TGCGCCAGCAGCCAAGATCAGCGATTCACTGAAGCTTTCTTT,CASSQDQRFTEAFF,TRBJ1-1,NA,few,TRBV4-1
TGTGCCAGCAGTTTTATAGCTCCGCCAGGGGGGAAGTCTAATGAAAAACTGTTTTTT,CASSFIAPPGGKSNEKLFF,TRBJ1-4,TRBD1,few,TRBV27
TGTGCCATCAGTGACCGGGGGTCTAACTATGGCTACACCTTC,CAISDRGSNYGYTF,TRBJ1-2,NA,NA,TRBV10-3
TGTGCCAGCAGCCCGGGACGGACCCGCCCCACCATATATTTT,CASSPGRTRPTIYF,TRBJ1-3,NA,NA,TRBV12-3/TRBV12-4
TGTGCCAGCAGCTATAATATACCGGGCCCTAGGGGTGGCTACACCTTC,CASSYNIPGPRGGYTF,TRBJ1-2,NA,few,TRBV28
TGTGCCAGCAGGCCTGCGGGGGACCCAACCCAGCCCCAGCATTTT,CASRPAGDPTQPQHF,TRBJ1-5,NA,NA,TRBV28
TGCAGTGCTAGGAACGGAGAATATGGCTACACCTTC,CSARNGEYGYTF,TRBJ1-2,NA,few,TRBV20-1
TGTGCCAGCAGCCCACAATCCGGATATAATTCACCCCTCCACTTT,CASSPQSGYNSPLHF,TRBJ1-6,NA,few,TRBV6-5
TGTGCCAGCAAGGGGGCTTTGGAAAAACTGTTTTTT,CASKGALEKLFF,TRBJ1-4,TRBD1,once,TRBV28
TGTGCCAGCAGCGAGGGACACCCTGAAGCTTTCTTT,CASSEGHPEAFF,TRBJ1-1,NA,NA,TRBV7-9
TGTGCCAGCAGTTACGGCTTGAATTCACCCCTCCACTTT,CASSYGLNSPLHF,TRBJ1-6,NA,NA,TRBV6-2/TRBV6-3
TGTGCCAGCAGCGGGACGGAGAATGAAAAACTGTTTTTT,CASSGTENEKLFF,TRBJ1-4,NA,NA,TRBV6-6
TGTGCCAGCAGAACGGACAGGTCCTATGGCTACACCTTC,CASRTDRSYGYTF,TRBJ1-2,TRBD1,few,TRBV28
TGCGCCAGCGTTCGGCGATGTCTTAGGCAGCCCCAGCATTTT,CASVRRCLRQPQHF,TRBJ1-5,NA,NA,TRBV5-1
TGTGCCACCAGCGGAGAGTGGACAGAGATTAACTATGGCTACACCTTC,CATSGEWTEINYGYTF,TRBJ1-2,NA,NA,TRBV15
TGCAGCGTTGTAATCCGGGAAAATCTTGGCTACACCTTC,CSVVIRENLGYTF,TRBJ1-2,NA,NA,TRBV29-1
TGCAGTGCCCGGAGACTAGCGGTAGCCAAAAACATTCAGTACTTC,CSARRLAVAKNIQYF,TRBJ2-4,TRBD2,NA,TRBV20-1
TGTGCCAGCAGGGGACTATCAGTAACCTACGAGCAGTACTTC,CASRGLSVTYEQYF,TRBJ2-7,TRBD2,few,TRBV28
TGTGCCAGCACCGAGGGAGGGCTATACCAGCCCCAGCATTTT,CASTEGGLYQPQHF,TRBJ1-5,NA,few,TRBV12-3/TRBV12-4
TGCGCCAGCAGCCAAGTGGGTCGAGACGAGCAGTACTTC,CASSQVGRDEQYF,TRBJ2-7,NA,NA,TRBV4-3
TGTGCCAGCAGTCCTGGGGACAGCAATGAAAAACTGTTTTTT,CASSPGDSNEKLFF,TRBJ1-4,TRBD1,NA,TRBV28